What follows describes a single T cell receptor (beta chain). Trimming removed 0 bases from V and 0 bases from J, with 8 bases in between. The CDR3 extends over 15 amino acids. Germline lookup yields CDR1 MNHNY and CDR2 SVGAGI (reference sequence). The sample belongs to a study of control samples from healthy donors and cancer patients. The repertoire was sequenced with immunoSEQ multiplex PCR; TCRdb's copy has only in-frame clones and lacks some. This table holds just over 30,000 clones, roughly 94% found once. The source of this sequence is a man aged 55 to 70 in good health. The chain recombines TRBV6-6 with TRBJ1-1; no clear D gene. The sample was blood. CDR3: CASSYSDYVNTEAFF. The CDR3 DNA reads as TGTGCCAGCAGTTACTCGGATTATGTGAACACTGAAGCTTTCTTT.